The rows below give T cell receptor beta chains drawn from one sample of a study of blood T cell repertoires in COVID-19. The data were produced by immunoSEQ multiplex PCR, yet TCRdb's version contains in-frame clones alone and is incomplete. The sample includes over 350,000 clones, just under 90% of them seen just once. The specimen sequenced was PBMCs or T cells enriched from blood (not recorded which). Receptors were obtained from a woman aged 45-60 years who had recovered from COVID-19. The CDR3 runs from the conserved cysteine through the conserved F or W. D genes are given only for firm matches. The listing skips clone size in some rows; elsewhere it reads once, few, many or a size class.

D gene: NA
clone size: NA
J gene: TRBJ2-3
CDR3 length: 15
V gene: TRBV10-3
CDR3 DNA: TGTGCCATCAGTGACGAGCGGTCCATCACAGATACGCAGTATTTT
CDR3 protein: CAISDERSITDTQYF

D gene: TRBD1
clone size: NA
J gene: TRBJ1-2
CDR3 length: 14
V gene: TRBV7-8
CDR3 DNA: TGTGCCAGCAGCTCGGACAGGGGGCATAATGGCTACACCTTC
CDR3 protein: CASSSDRGHNGYTF

D gene: TRBD1
clone size: NA
J gene: TRBJ1-4
CDR3 length: 17
V gene: TRBV28
CDR3 DNA: TGTGCCAGCAGACCCAACAGGGGGCAGGTTTCAGGAGAAAAACTGTTTTTT
CDR3 protein: CASRPNRGQVSGEKLFF

D gene: NA
clone size: NA
J gene: TRBJ1-1
CDR3 length: 14
V gene: TRBV9
CDR3 DNA: TGTGCCAGCAGCGTAGGTCCCATGAACACTGAAGCTTTCTTT
CDR3 protein: CASSVGPMNTEAFF

D gene: NA
clone size: once
J gene: TRBJ1-2
CDR3 length: 11
V gene: TRBV7-9
CDR3 DNA: TGTGCCAGCAGGGCGGGGGGTGGCTACACCTTC
CDR3 protein: CASRAGGGYTF

D gene: TRBD2
clone size: NA
J gene: TRBJ2-7
CDR3 length: 15
V gene: TRBV18
CDR3 DNA: TGTGCCAGCTCACCGGGGTTAGGGCGCGGGGGCGAGCAGTACTTC
CDR3 protein: CASSPGLGRGGEQYF

D gene: NA
clone size: NA
J gene: TRBJ1-5
CDR3 length: 16
V gene: TRBV19
CDR3 DNA: TGTGCCAGTAGCGGGCCGGGGGGGTATAGCAATCAGCCCCAGCATTTT
CDR3 protein: CASSGPGGYSNQPQHF

D gene: TRBD2
clone size: NA
J gene: TRBJ2-7
CDR3 length: 15
V gene: TRBV20-1
CDR3 DNA: TGCAGTGCTAGTTCGATTGTTAGCGGGTCCTACGAGCAGTACTTC
CDR3 protein: CSASSIVSGSYEQYF

D gene: NA
clone size: NA
J gene: TRBJ2-7
CDR3 length: 13
V gene: TRBV7-9
CDR3 DNA: TGTGCCAGCAGCCTCGATACACCTTACGAGCAGTACTTC
CDR3 protein: CASSLDTPYEQYF

D gene: NA
clone size: NA
J gene: TRBJ1-5
CDR3 length: 15
V gene: TRBV4-2
CDR3 DNA: TGTGCCAGCAGCGAGACCGGGACAAATTATCAGCCCCAGCATTTT
CDR3 protein: CASSETGTNYQPQHF

D gene: NA
clone size: NA
J gene: TRBJ2-7
CDR3 length: 12
V gene: TRBV5-6
CDR3 DNA: TGTGCCAGCAGCTTGAGGACATACGAGCAGTACTTC
CDR3 protein: CASSLRTYEQYF

D gene: NA
clone size: NA
J gene: TRBJ2-3
CDR3 length: 17
V gene: TRBV7-3
CDR3 DNA: TGTGCCAGCAGCCCCACCTTGGGAGAGTTCAGCACAGATACGCAGTATTTT
CDR3 protein: CASSPTLGEFSTDTQYF